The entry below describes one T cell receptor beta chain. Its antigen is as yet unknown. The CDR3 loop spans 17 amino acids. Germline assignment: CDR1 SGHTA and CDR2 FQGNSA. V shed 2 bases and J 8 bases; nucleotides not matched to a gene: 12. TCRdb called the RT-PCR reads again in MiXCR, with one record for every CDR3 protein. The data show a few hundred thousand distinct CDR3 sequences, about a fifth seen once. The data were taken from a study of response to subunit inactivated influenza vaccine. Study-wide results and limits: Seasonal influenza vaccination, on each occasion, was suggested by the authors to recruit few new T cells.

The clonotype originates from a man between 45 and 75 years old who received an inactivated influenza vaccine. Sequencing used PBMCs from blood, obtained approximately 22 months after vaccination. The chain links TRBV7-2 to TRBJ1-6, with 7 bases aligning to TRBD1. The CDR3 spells CASSLSTGQGGYSPLHF. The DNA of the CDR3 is TGTGCCAGCAGCTTATCTACGGGTCAGGGGGGGTATTCACCCCTCCACTTT.